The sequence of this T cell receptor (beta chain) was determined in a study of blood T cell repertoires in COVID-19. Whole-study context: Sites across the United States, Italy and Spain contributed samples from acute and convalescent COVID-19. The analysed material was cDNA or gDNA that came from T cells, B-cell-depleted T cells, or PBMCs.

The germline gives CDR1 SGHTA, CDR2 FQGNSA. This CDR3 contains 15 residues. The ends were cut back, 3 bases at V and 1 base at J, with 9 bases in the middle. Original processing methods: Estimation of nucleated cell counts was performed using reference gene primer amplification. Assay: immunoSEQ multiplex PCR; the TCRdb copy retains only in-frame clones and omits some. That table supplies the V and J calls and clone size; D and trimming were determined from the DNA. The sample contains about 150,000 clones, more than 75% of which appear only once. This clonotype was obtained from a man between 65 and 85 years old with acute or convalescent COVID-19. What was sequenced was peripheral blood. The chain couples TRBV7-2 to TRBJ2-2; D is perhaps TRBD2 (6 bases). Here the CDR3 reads CASSLAAGNTGELFF. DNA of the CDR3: TGTGCCAGCAGCTTGGCAGCGGGGAACACCGGGGAGCTGTTTTTT.